The 16 T cell receptor beta chains in this list originate from one sample, sequenced in a study of shared clonotypes between healthy human individuals. Generated by immunoSEQ multiplex PCR, the TCRdb table keeps only in-frame clones and is missing some. This sample has approximately 1.4 million clones, with 98% found just once. The specimen was naive CD4+ T cells sorted from blood. The subset denotes: CD45RA+ positively selected. The receptors originated from a man aged 25 to 40 in good health.

The rearrangement links TRBV28 to TRBJ2-7; 10 bases map to TRBD2. This CDR3 is 18 amino acids long. The ends lost 5 bases at V and 4 bases at J; junction bases unmatched: 17. Germline V lookup: CDR1 MDHEN, CDR2 SYDVKM. This CDR3 is CASSPRLAGVPFSYEQYF. For the CDR3, the DNA is TGTGCCAGCAGTCCCCGACTAGCGGGCGTACCATTCTCTTACGAGCAGTACTTC.

With respect to this clone: Germline is not matched at one junction end, which may reflect a read error. This CDR3 is also generated by other DNA sequences in the sample. The chain employs TRBV5-1 and TRBJ1-1, with TRBD1 matching over 8 bases. The CDR3 totals 15 residues. Looked up from germline, CDR1 is SGHRS and CDR2 is YFSETQ. The CDR3 DNA is TGCGCCAGCAGCTTGGGACAGGGGTTGAATACTGAAGCTTTCTTT. This codes for CASSLGQGLNTEAFF.

This chain connects TRBV18 to TRBJ1-5; D ambiguous. CDR3 length equals 16 residues. Germline V CDR1 and CDR2: KGHSH, LQKENI. V was trimmed by 3 bases and J by 5 bases, leaving 17 bases between them. The CDR3 here is CASSPDILGSDQPQHF. CDR3 DNA sequence: TGTGCCAGCTCACCCGATATATTGGGTTCCGATCAGCCCCAGCATTTT.

The chain carries TRBV5-1 and TRBJ1-2; TRBD1 matches 7 bases. CDR1 SGHRS and CDR2 YFSETQ come from the germline V gene. This CDR3 region has 15 residues. V lost 0 bases to trimming and J lost 1 base; unmatched junction nucleotides: 3. CDR3 nucleotides: TGCGCCAGCAGCTTGGAGACAGGGCTTAACTATGGCTACACCTTC. It specifies CASSLETGLNYGYTF.

This clone has a single count. This chain joins TRBV27 and TRBJ1-5; D is perhaps TRBD1 (6 bases). The V and J ends lost 5 bases and 4 bases respectively, with 15 bases between them. The germline gives CDR1 MNHEY, CDR2 SMNVEV (reference sequence). This CDR3 spans 15 amino acids. CDR3 nucleotide sequence: TGTGCCAGCAGTCCCCTGGGGGGGCTGAATCAGCCCCAGCATTTT. It specifies CASSPLGGLNQPQHF.

V usage is TRBV19 and J usage is TRBJ1-2, with 8 bases identical to TRBD1. This CDR3 is built from 13 residues. Germline trimming cut 3 bases from V and 7 bases from J; bases unmatched to any gene: 4. CDR1 is LNHDA and CDR2 is SQIVND in the germline V gene (reference sequence). Here the CDR3 reads CASSIGRGLGYTF. The CDR3 region has the DNA TGTGCCAGTAGTATTGGCAGGGGGCTTGGCTACACCTTC.

The chain recombines TRBV7-8 with TRBJ2-2, with a possible D match to TRBD1 (6 bases). V dropped 5 bases and J dropped 0 bases, with 22 bases sitting between them. The CDR3 runs 19 residues. CDR1 and CDR2 from the germline V gene are SGHVS and FQNEAQ. The CDR3 DNA reads as TGTGCCAGCAGCCTTGACCGACAGGTAGCCCTGACGAACACCGGGGAGCTGTTTTTT. Its protein product is CASSLDRQVALTNTGELFF.

V is TRBV18 and J is TRBJ1-4; D is possibly TRBD1 (5 bases). V lost 3 bases to trimming and J lost 4 bases, with 24 bases between them. Germline CDR1 KGHSH, CDR2 LQKENI. The CDR3 sequence is 19 residues long. This CDR3 is CASSPKRDQRQNGNEKLFF. The CDR3 nucleotides are TGTGCCAGCTCACCGAAAAGGGACCAGAGACAGAATGGTAATGAAAAACTGTTTTTT. Supplemented by reference TRBV18 and TRBJ1-4, the full variable domain reads NAGVMQNPRHLVRRRGQEARLRCSPMKGHSHVYWYRQLPEEGLKFMVYLQKENIIDESGMPKERFSAEFPKEGPSILRIQQVVRGDSAAYFCASSPKRDQRQNGNEKLFFGSGTQLSVL.

The rearrangement links TRBV28 to TRBJ1-1, with TRBD1 matching 9 bases. Germline CDR1 reads MDHEN; CDR2 reads SYDVKM. The V segment lost 5 bases and the J segment 11 bases; nucleotides outside the gene matches: 6. This CDR3 has 12 residues. The DNA of the CDR3 is TGTGCCAGCAGTCTTAACAGGGGGCTGGCTTTCTTT. It specifies CASSLNRGLAFF.

The chain combines TRBV29-1 with TRBJ1-2; possibly TRBD1 for D (5 bases). The CDR3 length is 12 residues. CDR1 is SQVTM and CDR2 is ANQGSEA in the germline V gene. V was pared by 5 bases and J by 4 bases, with 11 bases between. The CDR3 here is CSVFRDSYGYTF. CDR3 sequence (DNA): TGCAGCGTTTTCAGGGATAGCTATGGCTACACCTTC.

The chain has TRBV19 and TRBJ2-7; possible D gene TRBD2, 5 bases. From germline, CDR1 is LNHDA and CDR2 SQIVND (reference sequence). Trimming took 5 bases from V and 4 from J, leaving 15 bases between them. This CDR3 comprises 14 residues. The CDR3 coding sequence is TGTGCCAGTAGTGAGGGTATGATTACGTACGAGCAGTACTTC. This translates into CASSEGMITYEQYF.

The CDR3 sequence: CASSPGTGSSYEQYF. The DNA of the CDR3 is TGTGCCAGCAGCCCGGGGACAGGGAGCTCCTACGAGCAGTACTTC. The chain recombines TRBV5-6 with TRBJ2-7; 9 positions agree with TRBD1. Looked up from germline, CDR1 is SGHDT and CDR2 is YYEEEE. V lost 4 bases and J lost 0; bases outside the gene matches: 5. The CDR3 is 15 amino acids.

This clone has only one observation. The chain uses TRBV29-1 and TRBJ2-6; D assignment may be TRBD1 or TRBD2 (7 bases each). The CDR3 covers 15 residues. Looked up from germline, CDR1 is SQVTM and CDR2 is ANQGSEA. Trimming took off 6 bases at V and 2 bases at J, with 14 bases between the two ends. The CDR3 sequence is CSVSPGGAGANVLTF. CDR3 bases: TGCAGCGTGTCCCCAGGGGGGGCTGGGGCCAACGTCCTGACTTTC.

About this clone: Other DNA variants within this sample encode the same CDR3. The chain couples TRBV7-2 to TRBJ2-1; D gene ambiguous. The CDR3 runs 13 residues. The V and J ends lost 1 base and 4 bases respectively, with 5 bases between them. Germline CDR1 SGHTA, CDR2 FQGNSA. CDR3 sequence (DNA): TGTGCCAGCAGCTTAGATTCGTACAATGAGCAGTTCTTC. Its protein product is CASSLDSYNEQFF.

V gene TRBV19 combines with J gene TRBJ1-4, with D possibly TRBD1 on 5 matching bases. Per the germline V gene, CDR1 is LNHDA and CDR2 is SQIVND (reference sequence). The CDR3 is 15 residues long. Trimming cost V 0 bases and J 8 bases, with 13 bases left between them. The CDR3 region is CASSIDSGAKEKLFF. The CDR3 coding sequence is TGTGCCAGTAGTATAGATAGCGGGGCAAAAGAAAAACTGTTTTTT.

V gene TRBV27 combines with J gene TRBJ2-1; D is unclear. Trimming stripped 5 bases from V and 7 bases from J, with 15 bases between. Germline lookup yields CDR1 MNHEY and CDR2 SMNVEV (reference sequence). The CDR3 length is 14 residues. CDR3 in DNA: TGTGCCAGCAGTACGGGTTTAGGTCAGAATGAGCAGTTCTTC. Its translation is CASSTGLGQNEQFF.